The entry below describes one TCR beta chain. Its recognized antigen is unknown. No per-base quality is available; no much larger clone lies one base away. The library came from PCR. TCRdb shows the sequencer as NextSeq 500. Bulk TCR libraries were prepared as previously described, using TCR primers listed in Table S5. The Qiagen AllPrep DNA/RNA kit was used to purify total RNA. Reads from multiple sequencing runs of the same library were pooled before analysis. On the study's bioinformatics: Reads were retained only if their TCR constant sequence matched exactly, and those retained reads were trimmed to 150 nt and grouped according to their 12-nt molecular barcodes. Within each barcode group, reads were sub-clustered at a 15% Levenshtein threshold, and quality-weighted consensus sequences were built per RNA molecule. Non-functional sequences were discarded, and so were lower-count sequences lying one edit away from another sequence. Barcode sub-clusters with fewer than 20% of the maximum read count were removed, based on fitting two negative binomial distributions. TCRdb trimmed public reads at Q25 via fastp, called clones via MiXCR and kept in-frame beta chains. A single entry per CDR3 protein holds the most common genes and DNA from its merged rows. TCRdb, rather than the study authors, made the V and J calls. Across this sample there are under 800,000 distinct CDR3 sequences, with 25% seen only once. 0.75% to 0.8% of the sample belongs to the ten largest clones.

Including the terminal cysteine and phenylalanine, the CDR3 comprises 15 residues. Only the CDR3 DNA stays, 45 bases, in frame from base 1. The germline V gene gives CDR1 as LGHNA and CDR2 as YSLEER. The V end gives up 1 base and the J end 6 bases, leaving 6 bases in the junction not matched to a gene. This entry comes from a study of molecular identifiers for immune sequencing clone quantification (dated by TCRdb to 2016 to 2019). For context, the study as a whole: For a replicate experiment, RNA from approximately 20,000 or 100,000 naive CD8 T cells was divided into five aliquots, and four of the five aliquots were sequenced. This methods study benchmarked molecular-identifier clustering-based TCR repertoire sequencing (MIDCIRS) and TCR RNA copy counting, using CD8 T cells to do so. On the study overall, not on this receptor specifically: About 3 recovered TCR RNA copies per cell were obtained by modeling, versus 9 to 10 by digital PCR, implying a capture efficiency of 30% to 35%. Highly expanded clone sizes could be underestimated if identical TCR molecules share a barcode. Spiked-in Jurkat TCR RNA (approximately 10 copies' worth), which is not part of the donor repertoire, was contained in the naive libraries. Without barcode sub-clustering, chimeric consensus sequences inflated TCR diversity; chimeras reached as high as 47%. In CMV-specific effector cells, clones with more than 20 RNA copies accounted for over 97% of molecules, whereas in naive cells such clones accounted for under 1%. A single cell's worth of spiked-in Jurkat TCR RNA was reported detectable even among one million naive CD8 T cells.

Libraries of naive CD8 T cells were built from about 20,000 to 1,000,000 sorted cells, with 10%, 30% or 50% of the purified RNA used. On a BD FACSAria II, naive CD8 T cells were FACS-sorted as CD8+CD4-CCR7+CD45RA+ and collected into RLT Plus buffer. To test detection sensitivity, Jurkat RNA equal to around nine TCR copies was added to samples of about 17,000-1,100,000 naive CD8 T cells. Enrichment of CD8 T cells was done with RosetteSep CD8+ T Cell Enrichment Cocktail plus Ficoll-Paque, and ACK red cell lysis came afterward. Sequenced: naive CD8+ T cells from blood, with Jurkat cell RNA spiked in. What this sample's cell subset or site label stands for: FACS-sorted CD8+CD4-CCR7+CD45RA+ naive T cells. The rearrangement combines TRBV4-3 with TRBJ2-4; a stretch of 7 junction bases matches TRBD2. The TCR comes from a human donor in good health. Some libraries in this study had Jurkat cell RNA spiked in. The CDR3 protein is CASSQGTGRGNIQYF. The bases read TGCGCCAGCAGCCAAGGGACGGGGAGGGGAAACATTCAGTACTTC.